This TCR beta chain was sequenced during a study of OX40 agonist ivuxolimab in advanced cancers. Background on the study: Patients received intravenous ivuxolimab every 2 weeks at 0.01 to 10 mg/kg.

This clone occurred once. The V end was cut by 6 bases, the J end by 2 bases, with 13 bases between. The germline gives CDR1 SGHTA, CDR2 FQGTGA. This CDR3 is 15 amino acids long. The repertoire was sequenced with immunoSEQ multiplex PCR; TCRdb's copy has only in-frame clones and lacks some. The data hold 70,000 or so clones, with about nine tenths observed a single time. The receptor was derived from an adult with an advanced solid tumor such as melanoma, head and neck, liver or kidney cancer. Sequenced material: CD4+ or CD8+ T cells sorted from blood, taken in a trial of the OX40 agonist ivuxolimab. V and J are TRBV7-3 and TRBJ2-2; D perhaps matches TRBD2 (5 bases). The CDR3 loop is CASRGSRDNTGELFF. CDR3 in DNA: TGTGCCAGCAGGGGTAGTCGGGATAACACCGGGGAGCTGTTTTTT. The full variable domain, in which reference TRBV7-3 and TRBJ2-2 provide the parts outside the CDR3, is GAGVSQTPSNKVTEKGKYVELRCDPISGHTALYWYRQSLGQGPEFLIYFQGTGAADDSGLPNDRFFAVRPEGSVSTLKIQRTERGDSAVYLCASRGSRDNTGELFFGEGSRLTVL.